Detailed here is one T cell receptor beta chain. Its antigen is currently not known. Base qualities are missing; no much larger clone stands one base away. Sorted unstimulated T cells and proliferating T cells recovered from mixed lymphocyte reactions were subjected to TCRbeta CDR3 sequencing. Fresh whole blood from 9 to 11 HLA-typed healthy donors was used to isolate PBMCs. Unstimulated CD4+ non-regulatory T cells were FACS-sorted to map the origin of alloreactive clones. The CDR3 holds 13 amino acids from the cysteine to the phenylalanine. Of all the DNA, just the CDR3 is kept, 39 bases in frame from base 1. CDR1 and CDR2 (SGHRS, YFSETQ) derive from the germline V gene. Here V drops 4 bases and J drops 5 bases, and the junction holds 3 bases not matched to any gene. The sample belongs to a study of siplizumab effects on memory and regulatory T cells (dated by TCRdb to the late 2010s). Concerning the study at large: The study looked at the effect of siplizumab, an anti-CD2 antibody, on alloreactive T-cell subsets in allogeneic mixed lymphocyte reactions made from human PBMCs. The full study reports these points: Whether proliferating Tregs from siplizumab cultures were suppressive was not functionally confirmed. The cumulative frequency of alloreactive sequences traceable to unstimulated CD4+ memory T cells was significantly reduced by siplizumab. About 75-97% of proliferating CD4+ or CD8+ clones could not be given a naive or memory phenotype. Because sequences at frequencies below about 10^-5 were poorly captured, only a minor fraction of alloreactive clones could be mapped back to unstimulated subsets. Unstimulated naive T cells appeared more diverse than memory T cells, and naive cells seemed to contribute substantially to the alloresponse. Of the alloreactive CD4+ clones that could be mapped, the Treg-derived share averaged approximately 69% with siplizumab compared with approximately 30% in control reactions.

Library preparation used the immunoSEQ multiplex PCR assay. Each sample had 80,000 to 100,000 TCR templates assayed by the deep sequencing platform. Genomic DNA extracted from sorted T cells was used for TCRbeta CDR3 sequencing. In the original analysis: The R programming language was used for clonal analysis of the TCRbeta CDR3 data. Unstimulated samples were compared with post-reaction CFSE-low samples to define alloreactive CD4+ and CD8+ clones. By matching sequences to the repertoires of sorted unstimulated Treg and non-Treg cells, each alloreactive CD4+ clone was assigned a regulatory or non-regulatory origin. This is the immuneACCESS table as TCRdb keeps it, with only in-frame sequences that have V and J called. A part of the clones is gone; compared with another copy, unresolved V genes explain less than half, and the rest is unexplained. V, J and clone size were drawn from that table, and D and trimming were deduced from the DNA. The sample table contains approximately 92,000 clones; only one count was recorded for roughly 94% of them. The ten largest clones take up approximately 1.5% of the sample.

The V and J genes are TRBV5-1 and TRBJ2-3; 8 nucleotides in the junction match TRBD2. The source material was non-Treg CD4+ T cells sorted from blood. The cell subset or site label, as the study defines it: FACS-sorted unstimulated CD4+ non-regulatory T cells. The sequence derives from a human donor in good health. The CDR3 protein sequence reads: CASSRLAGDTQYF. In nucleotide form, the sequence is TGCGCCAGCAGCCGCCTAGCGGGAGATACGCAGTATTTT.